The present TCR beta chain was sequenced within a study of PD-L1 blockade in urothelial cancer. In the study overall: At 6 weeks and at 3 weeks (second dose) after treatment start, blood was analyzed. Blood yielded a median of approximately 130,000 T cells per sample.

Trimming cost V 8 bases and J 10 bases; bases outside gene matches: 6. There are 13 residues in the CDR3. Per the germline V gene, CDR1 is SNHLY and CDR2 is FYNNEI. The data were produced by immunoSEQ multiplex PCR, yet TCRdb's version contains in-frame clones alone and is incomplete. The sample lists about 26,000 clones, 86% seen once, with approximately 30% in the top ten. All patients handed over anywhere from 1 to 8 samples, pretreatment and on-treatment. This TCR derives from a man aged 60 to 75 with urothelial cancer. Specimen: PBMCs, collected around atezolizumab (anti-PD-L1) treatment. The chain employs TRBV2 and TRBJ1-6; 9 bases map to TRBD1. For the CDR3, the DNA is TGTGCCAGCCTGGGACAGGGTGGCTCACCCCTCCACTTT. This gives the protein CASLGQGGSPLHF.